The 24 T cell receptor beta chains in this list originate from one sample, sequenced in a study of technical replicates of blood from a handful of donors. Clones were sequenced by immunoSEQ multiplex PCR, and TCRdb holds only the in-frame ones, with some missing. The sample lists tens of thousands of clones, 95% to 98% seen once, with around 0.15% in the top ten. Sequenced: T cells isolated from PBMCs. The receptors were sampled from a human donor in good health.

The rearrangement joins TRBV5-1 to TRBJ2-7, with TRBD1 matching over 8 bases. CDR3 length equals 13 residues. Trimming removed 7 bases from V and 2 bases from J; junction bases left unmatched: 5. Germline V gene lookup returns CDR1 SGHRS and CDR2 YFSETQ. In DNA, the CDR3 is TGCGCCAGCCCAGGGACAGGACCCTACGAGCAGTACTTC. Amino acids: CASPGTGPYEQYF. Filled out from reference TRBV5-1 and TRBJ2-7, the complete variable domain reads KAGVTQTPRYLIKTRGQQVTLSCSPISGHRSVSWYQQTPGQGLQFLFEYFSETQRNKGNFPGRFSGRQFSNSRSEMNVSTLELGDSALYLCASPGTGPYEQYFGPGTRLTVT.

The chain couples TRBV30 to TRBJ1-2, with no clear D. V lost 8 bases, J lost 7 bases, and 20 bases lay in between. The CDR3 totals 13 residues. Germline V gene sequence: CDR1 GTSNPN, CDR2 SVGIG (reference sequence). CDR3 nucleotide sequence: TGTGCCGGGAAACCCCCAGGCTATGGTGGCTACACCTTC. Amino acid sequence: CAGKPPGYGGYTF.

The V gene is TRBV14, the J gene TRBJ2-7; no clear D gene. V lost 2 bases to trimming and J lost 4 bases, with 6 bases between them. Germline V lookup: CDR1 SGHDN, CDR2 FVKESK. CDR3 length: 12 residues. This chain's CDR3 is CASSQLRYEQYF. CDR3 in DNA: TGTGCCAGCAGCCAACTACGATACGAGCAGTACTTC.

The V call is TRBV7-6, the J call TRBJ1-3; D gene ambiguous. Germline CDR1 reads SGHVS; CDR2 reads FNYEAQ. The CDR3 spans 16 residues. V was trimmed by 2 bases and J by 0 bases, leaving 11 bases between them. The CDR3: CASSLYPRGSGNTIYF. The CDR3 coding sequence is TGTGCCAGCAGCTTATACCCCCGGGGCTCTGGAAACACCATATATTTT.

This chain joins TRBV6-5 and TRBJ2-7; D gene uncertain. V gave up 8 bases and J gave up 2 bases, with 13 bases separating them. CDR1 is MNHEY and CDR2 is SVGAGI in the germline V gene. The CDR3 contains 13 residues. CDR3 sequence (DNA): TGTGCCAGCGGCGCGGAAGTTACCTACGAGCAGTACTTC. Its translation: CASGAEVTYEQYF.

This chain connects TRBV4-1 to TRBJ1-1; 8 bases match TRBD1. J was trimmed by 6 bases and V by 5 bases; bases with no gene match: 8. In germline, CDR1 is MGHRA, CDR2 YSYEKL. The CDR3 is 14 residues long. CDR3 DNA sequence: TGCGCCAGCAGCTATACGGCAGGGGGCGCTGAAGCTTTCTTT. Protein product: CASSYTAGGAEAFF.

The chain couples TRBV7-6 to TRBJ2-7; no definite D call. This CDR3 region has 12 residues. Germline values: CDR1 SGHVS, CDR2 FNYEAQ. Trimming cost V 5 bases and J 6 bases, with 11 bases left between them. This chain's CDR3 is CASSLDTVEQYF. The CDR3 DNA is TGTGCCAGCAGCCTTGATACAGTCGAGCAGTACTTC.

Here the CDR3 DNA reads TGTGCCAGCACCCCTACTAGCGGGTCTGTCAATGAGCAGTTCTTC. This sequence encodes CASTPTSGSVNEQFF. The chain carries TRBV28 and TRBJ2-1; 9 nucleotides agree with TRBD2. The CDR3 sequence is 15 residues long. Germline loops: CDR1 MDHEN, CDR2 SYDVKM. With 7 bases clipped from V and 6 bases from J, the junction kept 10 bases outside the gene matches.

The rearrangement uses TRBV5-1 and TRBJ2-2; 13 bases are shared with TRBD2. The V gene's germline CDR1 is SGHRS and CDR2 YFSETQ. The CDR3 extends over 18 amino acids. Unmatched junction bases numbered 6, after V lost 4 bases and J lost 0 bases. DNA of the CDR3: TGCGCCAGCAGCCCGACTAGCGGGGGGCCGTCGAACACCGGGGAGCTGTTTTTT. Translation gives CASSPTSGGPSNTGELFF. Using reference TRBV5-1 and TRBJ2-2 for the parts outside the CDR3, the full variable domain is KAGVTQTPRYLIKTRGQQVTLSCSPISGHRSVSWYQQTPGQGLQFLFEYFSETQRNKGNFPGRFSGRQFSNSRSEMNVSTLELGDSALYLCASSPTSGGPSNTGELFFGEGSRLTVL.

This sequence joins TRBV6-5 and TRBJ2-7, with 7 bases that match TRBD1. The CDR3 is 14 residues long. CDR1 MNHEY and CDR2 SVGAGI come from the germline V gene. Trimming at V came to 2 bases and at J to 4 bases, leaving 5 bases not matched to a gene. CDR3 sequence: CASSYGTEIYEQYF. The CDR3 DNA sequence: TGTGCCAGCAGTTACGGGACAGAGATTTACGAGCAGTACTTC.

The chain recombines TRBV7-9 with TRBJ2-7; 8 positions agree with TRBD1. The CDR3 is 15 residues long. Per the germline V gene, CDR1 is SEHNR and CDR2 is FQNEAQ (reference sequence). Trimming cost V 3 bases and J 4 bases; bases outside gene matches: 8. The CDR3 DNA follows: TGTGCCAGCAGCTTGTTGCAGGGGGCGGGTTACGAGCAGTACTTC. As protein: CASSLLQGAGYEQYF.

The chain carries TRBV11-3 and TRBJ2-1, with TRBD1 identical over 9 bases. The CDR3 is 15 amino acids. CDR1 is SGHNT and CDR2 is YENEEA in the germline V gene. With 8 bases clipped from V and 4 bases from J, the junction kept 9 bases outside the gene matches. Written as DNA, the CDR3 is TGTGCCAGCCAGGCGGATGGACAGGGGTACAATGAGCAGTTCTTC. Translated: CASQADGQGYNEQFF.

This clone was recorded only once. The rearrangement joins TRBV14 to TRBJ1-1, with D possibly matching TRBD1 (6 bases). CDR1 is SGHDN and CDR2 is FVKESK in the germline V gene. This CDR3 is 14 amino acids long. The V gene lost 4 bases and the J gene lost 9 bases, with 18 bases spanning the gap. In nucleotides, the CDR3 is TGTGCCAGCAGCCGCCTAGGTACCGGGACAAAAGCTTTCTTT. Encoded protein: CASSRLGTGTKAFF.

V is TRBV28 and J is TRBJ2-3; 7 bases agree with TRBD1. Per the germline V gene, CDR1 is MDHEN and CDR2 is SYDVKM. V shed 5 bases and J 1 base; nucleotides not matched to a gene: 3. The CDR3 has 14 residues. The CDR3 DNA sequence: TGTGCCAGCAGTCCCACAGGGGGCACAGATACGCAGTATTTT. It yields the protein CASSPTGGTDTQYF.

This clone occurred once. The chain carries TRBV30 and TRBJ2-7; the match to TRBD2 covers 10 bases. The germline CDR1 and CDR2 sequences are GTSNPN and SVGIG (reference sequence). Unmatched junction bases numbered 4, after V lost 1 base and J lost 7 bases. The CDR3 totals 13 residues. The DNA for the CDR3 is TGTGCCTGGAGTGGGCTAGCGGGGGAAGAGCAGTACTTC. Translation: CAWSGLAGEEQYF. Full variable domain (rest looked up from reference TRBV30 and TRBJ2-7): SQTIHQWPATLVQPVGSPLSLECTVEGTSNPNLYWYRQAAGRGLQLLFYSVGIGQISSEVPQNLSASRPQDRQFILSSKKLLLSDSGFYLCAWSGLAGEEQYFGPGTRLTVT.

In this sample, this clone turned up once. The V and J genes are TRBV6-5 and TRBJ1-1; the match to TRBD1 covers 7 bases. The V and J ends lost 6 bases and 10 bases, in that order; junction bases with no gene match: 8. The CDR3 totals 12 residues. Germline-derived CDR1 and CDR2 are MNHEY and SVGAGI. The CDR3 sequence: CASRTGTIRAFF. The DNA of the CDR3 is TGTGCCAGCAGGACAGGGACAATCCGAGCTTTCTTT.

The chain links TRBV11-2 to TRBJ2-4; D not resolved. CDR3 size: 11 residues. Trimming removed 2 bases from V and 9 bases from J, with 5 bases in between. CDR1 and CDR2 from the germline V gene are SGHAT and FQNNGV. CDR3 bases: TGTGCCAGCAGCTTACGGTCCATTCAGTACTTC. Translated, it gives CASSLRSIQYF.

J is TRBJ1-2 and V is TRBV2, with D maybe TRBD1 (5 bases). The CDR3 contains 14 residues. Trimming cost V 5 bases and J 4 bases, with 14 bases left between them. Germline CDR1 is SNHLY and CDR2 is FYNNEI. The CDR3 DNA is TGTGCCAGCAGTTCGACGGGGGGAGGCTATGGCTACACCTTC. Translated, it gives CASSSTGGGYGYTF. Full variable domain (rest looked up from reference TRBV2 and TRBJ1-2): EPEVTQTPSHQVTQMGQEVILRCVPISNHLYFYWYRQILGQKVEFLVSFYNNEISEKSEIFDDQFSVERPDGSNFTLKIRSTKLEDSAMYFCASSSTGGGYGYTFGSGTRLTVV.

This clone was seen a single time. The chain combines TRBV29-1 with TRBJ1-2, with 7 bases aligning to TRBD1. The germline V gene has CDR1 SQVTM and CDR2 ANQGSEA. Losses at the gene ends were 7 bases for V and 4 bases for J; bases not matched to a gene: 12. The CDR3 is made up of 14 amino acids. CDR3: CSDLTRGSGYGYTF. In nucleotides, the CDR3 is TGCAGCGACCTAACCAGGGGGTCGGGCTATGGCTACACCTTC.

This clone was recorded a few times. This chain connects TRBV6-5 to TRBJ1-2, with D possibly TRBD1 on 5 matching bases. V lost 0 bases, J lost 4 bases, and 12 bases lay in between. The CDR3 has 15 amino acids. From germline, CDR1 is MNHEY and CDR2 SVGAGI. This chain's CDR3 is CASSYSGAGGYGYTF. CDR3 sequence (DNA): TGTGCCAGCAGTTACTCAGGGGCGGGGGGCTATGGCTACACCTTC.

CDR3 coding DNA: TGTGCCAGCAGTTCCAGACTAGCGGGGATAAATGAGCAGTTCTTC. As protein: CASSSRLAGINEQFF. The chain carries TRBV6-5 and TRBJ2-1, with TRBD2 identical over 11 bases. The CDR3 totals 15 residues. Germline loops: CDR1 MNHEY, CDR2 SVGAGI. V trimming: 4 bases; J trimming: 7 bases; junction bases outside the gene matches: 6.

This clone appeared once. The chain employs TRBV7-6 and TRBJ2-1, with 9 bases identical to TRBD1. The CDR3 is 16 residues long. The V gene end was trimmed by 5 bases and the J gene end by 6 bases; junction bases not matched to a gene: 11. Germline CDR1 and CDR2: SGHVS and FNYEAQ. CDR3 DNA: TGTGCCAGCAGCCTCTACCGGGACAGGGCTGCCAATGAGCAGTTCTTC. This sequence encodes CASSLYRDRAANEQFF. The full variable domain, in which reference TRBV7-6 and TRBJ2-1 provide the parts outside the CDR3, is GAGVSQSPRYKVTKRGQDVALRCDPISGHVSLYWYRQALGQGPEFLTYFNYEAQQDKSGLPNDRFSAERPEGSISTLTIQRTEQRDSAMYRCASSLYRDRAANEQFFGPGTRLTVL.

The CDR3 region has the DNA TGTGCCAGCAGTGTTATTTTTTCGCAGTACTTC. This gives the protein CASSVIFSQYF. The chain employs TRBV25-1 and TRBJ2-7; D is uncertain. CDR3 size: 11 residues. Germline values: CDR1 MGHDK, CDR2 SYGVNS. V was shortened by 4 bases and J by 9 bases, with 10 bases between the two germline ends.

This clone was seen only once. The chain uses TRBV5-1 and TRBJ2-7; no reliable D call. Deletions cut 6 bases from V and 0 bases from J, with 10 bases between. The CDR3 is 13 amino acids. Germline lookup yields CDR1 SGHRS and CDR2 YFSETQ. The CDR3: CASKSPSSYEQYF. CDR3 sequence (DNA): TGCGCCAGCAAAAGTCCCAGCTCCTACGAGCAGTACTTC.